The T cell receptor beta chain under discussion was sequenced for a study of cytomegalovirus exposure and HLA in healthy donors. Study details: When fewer than 500 donors were genotyped, over 80% of them were found to fall in the Caucasian-associated ancestry cluster. Whole-study findings and limits: For most subjects, TCR beta sequences were reported to predict HLA-A and HLA-B alleles with accuracy. When the data were analyzed later, several of the most significant clusters appeared to be linked to common viral pathogens.

A note on this clone: Its antigen is currently unknown.

The CDR3 has 14 residues. Germline V gives CDR1 SGHVS, CDR2 FNYEAQ. The V gene lost 1 base and the J gene lost 2 bases, with 9 bases spanning the gap. The PCR had 60 Vbeta and 13 Jbeta primers. TCRdb's table, derived via immunoSEQ multiplex PCR, lists solely in-frame clones and lacks some. Its listing shows fewer than 85,000 clones. This chain links TRBV7-6 with TRBJ2-7; a possible D gene is TRBD2 (5 bases). The material sequenced was PBMCs. This TCR derives from a man aged 30-40 years in good health and CMV-seronegative. CDR3 nucleotides: TGTGCCAGCAGCTTAGGGGGAGATGCCTACGAGCAGTACTTC. It yields the protein CASSLGGDAYEQYF. Full variable domain (outside the CDR3, taken from reference TRBV7-6 and TRBJ2-7): GAGVSQSPRYKVTKRGQDVALRCDPISGHVSLYWYRQALGQGPEFLTYFNYEAQQDKSGLPNDRFSAERPEGSISTLTIQRTEQRDSAMYRCASSLGGDAYEQYFGPGTRLTVT.